This TCR beta chain was obtained from a study of regulatory T cells in long-lasting Graves disease. Sequencing libraries for TCR beta were prepared with iRepertoire HTBI primers and Arm-PCR of CDR3 regions. TCRdb re-called the multiplex PCR reads through MiXCR, storing one row per CDR3 protein. The data contain about 620,000 distinct CDR3 sequences, 15% to 20% of them singletons. V shed 2 bases and J 6 bases; nucleotides not matched to a gene: 4. The CDR3 has 15 residues. CDR1 MNHEY and CDR2 SVGEGT come from the germline V gene. Described time point: newly diagnosed GD, antithyroid drugs for less than 3 months. PBMC RNA served as the TCR library source. In its sample, this clonotype was seen a few times. These data also featured in a second study, about T cells in Graves' hyperthyroidism and ophthalmopathy.

The sequence came from a woman in her 30s with Graves disease. The chain couples TRBV6-2 or TRBV6-3 to TRBJ2-1; 10 bases align to TRBD1. The material sequenced was peripheral blood mononuclear cells (PBMCs), taken at new diagnosis, from a patient treated with antithyroid drugs. This CDR3 is CASSYDRGLVNEQFF. The CDR3 DNA reads as TGTGCCAGCAGTTACGACAGGGGGCTTGTCAATGAGCAGTTCTTC.